The clone carrying this T cell receptor beta chain was observed a few times. Its antigen is unidentified. These data belong to a study of identical twins. Findings and limits, study-wide: Cord blood beta clonotypes present at high abundance carried fewer insertions; no such pattern appeared in memory repertoires.

MiXCR, run by TCRdb on the 5' RACE reads, gives a single entry per CDR3 protein. The data show under 300,000 distinct CDR3 sequences, about 14% seen once. The length of the CDR3 is 14 residues. CDR1 LGHDT and CDR2 YNNKEL come from the germline V gene (reference sequence). The V end was cut by 4 bases, the J end by 4 bases, with 13 bases between. The receptor was derived from a woman aged 18-30 years in good health. The chain combines TRBV3-1 with TRBJ1-1; no reliable D call. Sequenced material: memory (CD45RO+) T cells sorted from blood. CDR3 bases: TGTGCCAGCAGCCCTCAAGCCTGGGGCACTGAAGCTTTCTTT. Protein: CASSPQAWGTEAFF.